This T cell receptor beta chain was found in a study of blood T cell repertoires in COVID-19. Across the whole study: Samples representing acute and convalescent COVID-19 were sourced from the United States, Italy and Spain. Sources were T cells, B-cell-depleted T cells, or PBMCs; the material itself was cDNA or gDNA.

Original methodology: Counts of nucleated cells, estimated from reference gene primer amplification, were obtained. Libraries were prepared by immunoSEQ multiplex PCR; TCRdb keeps only in-frame clonotypes and omits some of them. V and J calls and clone size follow that table, whereas D and trimming were derived from the DNA. The sample consists of roughly 250,000 clones, roughly 82% of them appearing once. The CDR3 totals 15 residues. The J segment lost 7 bases and the V segment lost 5 bases, leaving 12 bases of the junction unmatched. Per germline, CDR1 SGHRS and CDR2 YFSETQ. The sequence was obtained from a woman in her seventies with acute or convalescent COVID-19. The sequenced sample consisted of peripheral blood. V gene TRBV5-1 combines with J gene TRBJ1-1; 9 bases are a match to TRBD1. CDR3 sequence reads: CASRATGGNSGEAFF. CDR3 nucleotide sequence: TGCGCCAGCAGGGCAACAGGGGGCAACTCGGGTGAAGCTTTCTTT.